This T cell receptor (beta chain) was sequenced in a study of cytomegalovirus exposure and HLA in healthy donors. Study-level findings and limits: Earlier findings revealed that most TCR beta V segments proved productive either about 87% or about 30% of the time.

Comments on this clone: Its antigen is not identified.

Primers included in the PCR were 60 Vbeta and 13 Jbeta primers. Clones were sequenced by immunoSEQ multiplex PCR, and TCRdb holds only the in-frame ones, with some missing. In the table there are roughly 170,000 clones, less than 85% of which are singletons. The sample comprised PBMCs. The TCR was taken from a male donor in good health and CMV-seronegative.

DNA of the CDR3: TGTGCCAGCACATCCGGGGGGGCGGAATATGGCTACACCTTC. Residues: CASTSGGAEYGYTF. This chain uses TRBV9 with TRBJ1-2; TRBD1 is a possible D gene (6 bases). The CDR3 loop spans 14 amino acids. Trimming took off 6 bases at V and 5 bases at J, with 17 bases between the two ends. Germline lookup yields CDR1 SGDLS and CDR2 YYNGEE.